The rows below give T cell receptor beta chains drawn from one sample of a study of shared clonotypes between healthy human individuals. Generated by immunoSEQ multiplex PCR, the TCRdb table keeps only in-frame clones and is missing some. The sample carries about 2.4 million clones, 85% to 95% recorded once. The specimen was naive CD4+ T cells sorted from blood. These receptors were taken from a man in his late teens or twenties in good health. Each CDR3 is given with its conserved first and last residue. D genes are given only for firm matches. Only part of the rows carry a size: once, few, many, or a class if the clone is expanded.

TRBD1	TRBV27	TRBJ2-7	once	CASSPRDRGIWEQYF	TGTGCCAGCAGTCCCCGGGACAGGGGGATTTGGGAGCAGTACTTC
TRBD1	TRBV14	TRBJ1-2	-	CASSQAGTGPNYGYTF	TGTGCCAGCAGCCAAGCCGGGACAGGGCCCAACTATGGCTACACCTTC
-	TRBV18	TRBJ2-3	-	CASSQGGSTDTQYF	TGTGCCAGCTCACAGGGAGGTAGCACAGATACGCAGTATTTT
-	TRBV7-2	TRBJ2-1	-	CASSLAGGALINEQFF	TGTGCCAGCAGCTTAGCGGGGGGTGCCCTGATTAATGAGCAGTTCTTC
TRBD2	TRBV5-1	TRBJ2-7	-	CASSVAGDGEQYF	TGCGCCAGCAGTGTAGCGGGGGACGGCGAGCAGTACTTC
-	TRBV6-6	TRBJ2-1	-	CASSKTGGEQFF	TGTGCCAGCAGCAAAACCGGCGGTGAGCAGTTCTTC
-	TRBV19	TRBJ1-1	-	CASSMVTAEAFF	TGTGCCAGTAGTATGGTAACAGCTGAAGCTTTCTTT
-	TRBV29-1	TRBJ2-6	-	CSVFPSGANVLTF	TGCAGCGTTTTCCCCTCTGGGGCCAACGTCCTGACTTTC
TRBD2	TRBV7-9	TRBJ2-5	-	CASSSLAGVLGETQYF	TGTGCCAGCAGCTCATTAGCGGGAGTCCTCGGAGAGACCCAGTACTTC
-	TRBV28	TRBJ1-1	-	CASSTGGSAEAFF	TGTGCCAGCAGCACCGGGGGGTCCGCTGAAGCTTTCTTT
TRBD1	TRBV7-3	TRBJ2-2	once	CASSGQGGIGELFF	TGTGCCAGCAGTGGACAGGGAGGAATCGGGGAGCTGTTTTTT
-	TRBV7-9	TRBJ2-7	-	CASSLGGGGSPRYEQYF	TGTGCCAGCAGCTTAGGAGGGGGGGGCAGCCCGCGCTACGAGCAGTACTTC
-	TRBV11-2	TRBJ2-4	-	CASSLSRIAKNIQYF	TGTGCCAGCAGCTTATCCAGGATAGCCAAAAACATTCAGTACTTC
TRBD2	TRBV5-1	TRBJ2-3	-	CASSFMGLAGGPDTQYF	TGCGCCAGCAGCTTTATGGGACTAGCGGGGGGCCCGGATACGCAGTATTTT
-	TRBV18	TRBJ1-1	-	CASSPGGGPEAFF	TGTGCCAGCTCACCCGGGGGGGGACCTGAAGCTTTCTTT
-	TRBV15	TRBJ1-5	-	CATSIDTRKEPQHF	TGTGCCACCAGCATAGACACACGAAAGGAGCCCCAGCATTTT
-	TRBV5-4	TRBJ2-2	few	CASSLANTGELFF	TGTGCCAGCAGCTTGGCTAACACCGGGGAGCTGTTTTTT
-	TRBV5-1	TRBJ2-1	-	CASSPLTGEDNEQFF	TGCGCCAGCAGCCCACTGACTGGGGAGGACAATGAGCAGTTCTTC
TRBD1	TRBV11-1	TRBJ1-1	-	CASSLGTGAGGTEAFF	TGTGCCAGCAGCTTAGGAACAGGGGCAGGGGGTACTGAAGCTTTCTTT
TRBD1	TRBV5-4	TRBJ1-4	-	CASSLDGTGPEKLFF	TGTGCCAGCAGCTTGGACGGGACAGGGCCGGAAAAACTGTTTTTT
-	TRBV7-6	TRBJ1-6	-	CASSLDGSSYNSPLHF	TGTGCCAGCAGCTTAGACGGGAGCTCCTATAATTCACCCCTCCACTTT
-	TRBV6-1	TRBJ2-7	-	CASSGVSQTAYEQYF	TGTGCCAGCAGTGGCGTCTCCCAGACAGCCTACGAGCAGTACTTC
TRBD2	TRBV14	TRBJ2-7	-	CASSQDPSGRSEQYF	TGTGCCAGCAGCCAAGACCCTAGCGGGAGAAGCGAGCAGTACTTC
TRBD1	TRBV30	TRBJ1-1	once	CACSGGGNTEAFF	TGTGCCTGTTCAGGGGGCGGGAACACTGAAGCTTTCTTT